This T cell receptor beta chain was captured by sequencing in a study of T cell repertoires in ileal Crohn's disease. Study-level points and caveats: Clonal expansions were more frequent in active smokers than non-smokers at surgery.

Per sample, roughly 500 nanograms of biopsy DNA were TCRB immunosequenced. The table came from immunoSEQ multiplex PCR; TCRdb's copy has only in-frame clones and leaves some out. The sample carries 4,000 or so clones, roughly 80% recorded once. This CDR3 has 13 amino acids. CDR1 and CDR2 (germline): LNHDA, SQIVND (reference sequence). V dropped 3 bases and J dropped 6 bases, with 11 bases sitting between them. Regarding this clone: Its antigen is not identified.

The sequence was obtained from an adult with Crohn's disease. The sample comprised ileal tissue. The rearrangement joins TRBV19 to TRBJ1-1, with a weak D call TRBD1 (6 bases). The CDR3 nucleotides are TGTGCCAGTAGTATTGGACAGCTCTCTGAAGCTTTCTTT. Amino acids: CASSIGQLSEAFF.